This TCR beta chain was sequenced in a study of control samples from healthy donors and cancer patients (dated by TCRdb to the early 2020s). The method behind the library was the immunoSEQ multiplex PCR assay. As stored in TCRdb, this immuneACCESS dataset retains in-frame rearrangements with V and J assigned. A fraction of the clones does not appear; measured against another copy, unresolved V genes explain less than half of the discrepancy, and the remainder lacks a known reason. This sample lists about 68,000 clones; 75% to 85% were detected once. In total, the top ten clones hold less than 20% of the sample. With respect to this clone: What antigen it recognizes has not been identified. Base-call qualities are not available, and no considerably larger clone is one nucleotide away.

V sheds 2 bases and J sheds 3 bases, leaving 6 bases between their ends. From cysteine to phenylalanine, the CDR3 is 13 amino acids long. Of the read, only the CDR3 DNA is kept; its 39 bases are in frame from base 1. For CDR1 and CDR2, the germline V gene lists SGHTS and YDEGEE. The clonotype originates from a man aged 55-75 years in good health. Sequences were obtained from blood. The rearrangement joined TRBV5-8 to TRBJ2-1; the D gene is not confidently resolved. The nucleotide sequence reads as follows: TGTGCCAGCAGCTTAGGCCACTACAATGAGCAGTTCTTC. This yields the protein CASSLGHYNEQFF.